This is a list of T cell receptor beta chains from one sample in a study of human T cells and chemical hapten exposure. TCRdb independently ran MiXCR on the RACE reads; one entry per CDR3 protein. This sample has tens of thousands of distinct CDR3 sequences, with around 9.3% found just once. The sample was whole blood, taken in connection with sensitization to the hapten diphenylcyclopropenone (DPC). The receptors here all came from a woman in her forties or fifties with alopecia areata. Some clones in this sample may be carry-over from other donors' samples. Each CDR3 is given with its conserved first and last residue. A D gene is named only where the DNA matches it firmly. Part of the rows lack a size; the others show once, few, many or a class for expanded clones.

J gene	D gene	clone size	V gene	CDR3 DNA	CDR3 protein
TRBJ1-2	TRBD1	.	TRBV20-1	TGCAGTGCTCCATGGACAGGGAAGATTGGCTACACCTTC	CSAPWTGKIGYTF
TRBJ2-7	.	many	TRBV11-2	TGTGCCAGCAGCTTAATGCGTGCGGTGAACTACGAGCAGTACTTC	CASSLMRAVNYEQYF
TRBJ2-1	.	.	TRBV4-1	TGCGCCAGCAGCCCAACAGAGCGGGTCTCCTACAATGAGCAGTTCTTC	CASSPTERVSYNEQFF
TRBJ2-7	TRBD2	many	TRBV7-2	TGTGCCAGCAGCTTAGCCGGCTTTAGCGGGAGCACCTACGAGCAGTACTTC	CASSLAGFSGSTYEQYF
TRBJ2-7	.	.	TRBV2	TGTGCCAGCAGTGTCTTGGCGACATCCTACGAGCAGTACTTC	CASSVLATSYEQYF
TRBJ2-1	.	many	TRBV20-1	TGCAGTGCCAGTGTTGCGGGACGCGATAACAATGAGCAGTTCTTC	CSASVAGRDNNEQFF
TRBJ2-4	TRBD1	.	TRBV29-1	TGCAGCGTTGAACAGGGGGCTGGAAACATTCAGTACTTC	CSVEQGAGNIQYF
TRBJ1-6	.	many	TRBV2	TGTGCCAGCAGTACCAGGACAGCGGGTAATTCACCCCTCCACTTT	CASSTRTAGNSPLHF
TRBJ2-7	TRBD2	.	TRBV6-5	TGTGCCAGCAAGCCACTAGCGGTCTTCTACGAGCAGTACTTC	CASKPLAVFYEQYF
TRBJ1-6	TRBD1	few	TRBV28	TGTGCCAGTGCGACAGGGGACGGGTCACCCCTCCACTTT	CASATGDGSPLHF
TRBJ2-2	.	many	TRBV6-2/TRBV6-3	TGTGCCAGCAGCTCAATTTCTCTGATCACCGGGGAGCTGTTTTTT	CASSSISLITGELFF
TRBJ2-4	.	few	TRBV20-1	TGCAGTGTTCCCAGCGCTGGCAAAAACATTCAGTACTTC	CSVPSAGKNIQYF
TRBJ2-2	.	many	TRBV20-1	TGCAGTGCTATCGGGCCCTTTACCGGGGAGCTGTTTTTT	CSAIGPFTGELFF
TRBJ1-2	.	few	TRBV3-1	TGTGCCAGCAGCCAAGTGACAGCTAACTATGGCTACACCTTC	CASSQVTANYGYTF
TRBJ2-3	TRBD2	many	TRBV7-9	TGTGCCAGCAGCGTAGCGGGACGAGATACGCAGTATTTT	CASSVAGRDTQYF
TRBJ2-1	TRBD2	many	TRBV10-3	TGTGCCGCCACCCCTAACCCCGGGACTAGCGATGAGCAGTTCTTC	CAATPNPGTSDEQFF
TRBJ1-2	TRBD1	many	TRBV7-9	TGTGCCAGCAGCCGGTTACCGGGACAGGGTGCTAACTATGGCTACACCTTC	CASSRLPGQGANYGYTF
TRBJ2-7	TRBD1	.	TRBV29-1	TGCAGCGTCGAAAGGGACAGGGGCTACGAGCAGTACTTC	CSVERDRGYEQYF
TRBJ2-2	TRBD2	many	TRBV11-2	TGTGCCAGCAGCCCCTGGTTTGCGGGAGGACTTATTCGCACCGGGGAGCTGTTTTTT	CASSPWFAGGLIRTGELFF
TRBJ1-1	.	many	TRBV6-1	TGTGCCAGCGGGCACCGGGACAACACTGAAGCTTTCTTT	CASGHRDNTEAFF
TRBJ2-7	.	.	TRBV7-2	TGTGCCAGCAGCCCTGGCTATTTCAACTCCGAGCAGTACTTC	CASSPGYFNSEQYF
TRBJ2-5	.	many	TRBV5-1	.	CASSFGPGSAERETQYF
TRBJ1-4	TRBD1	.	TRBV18	TGTGCCAGCTCACCGGGACAGGGTGAAAAACTGTTTTTT	CASSPGQGEKLFF
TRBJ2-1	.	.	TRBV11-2	TGTGCCAGCAGCTTAGGGACACCCAACAATGAGCAGTTCTTC	CASSLGTPNNEQFF
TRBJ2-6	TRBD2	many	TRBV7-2	TGTGCCAGCAGCTTAACAGGCCCCGGCGGGGGGGTTTCTGTATGGGCCAACGTCCTGACTTTC	CASSLTGPGGGVSVWANVLTF
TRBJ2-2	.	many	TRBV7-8	TGTGCCAGCAGCTTAGTGACACGAAACACCGGGGAGCTGTTTTTT	CASSLVTRNTGELFF
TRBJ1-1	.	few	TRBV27	TGTGCCAGCAGTTTATCACCGAACACTGAAGCTTTCTTT	CASSLSPNTEAFF
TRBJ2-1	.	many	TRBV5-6	TGTGCCAGCAGCTTGGTCGATGGTCCTAGGGGTGAGCAGTTCTTC	CASSLVDGPRGEQFF
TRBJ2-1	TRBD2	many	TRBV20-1	TGCAGTGTCAAGCGGGAGGCCAATGAGCAGTTCTTC	CSVKREANEQFF
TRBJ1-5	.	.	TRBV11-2	TGTGCCAGCAGCTTAGTCGGGGGCTCGAGCAATCAGCCCCAGCATTTT	CASSLVGGSSNQPQHF
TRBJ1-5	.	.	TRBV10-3	TGTGCCATCAGTGAGTCCGGGGGAGGCAATCAGCCCCAGCATTTT	CAISESGGGNQPQHF
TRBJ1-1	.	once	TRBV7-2	TGTGCCAGCAGCTTAATCACTGAAGCTTTCTTT	CASSLITEAFF
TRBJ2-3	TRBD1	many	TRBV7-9	TGTGCCAGCAGCTCTAGACAGGGGACTTCGGATACGCAGTATTTT	CASSSRQGTSDTQYF
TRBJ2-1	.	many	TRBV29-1	TGCAGCGTCAGGAACGGGACGGGTACCTACAATGAGCAGTTCTTC	CSVRNGTGTYNEQFF
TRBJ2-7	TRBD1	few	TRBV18	TGTGCCAGCTCACCACTAGGGACAGGGTCCTCCTACGAGCAGTACTTC	CASSPLGTGSSYEQYF
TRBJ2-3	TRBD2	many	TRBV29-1	TGCAGCGTGGCCGGGACTAGCGGACGCACAGATACGCAGTATTTT	CSVAGTSGRTDTQYF
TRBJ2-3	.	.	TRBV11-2	TGTGCCAGCAGCTACGGAGGGACGCAGTATTTT	CASSYGGTQYF
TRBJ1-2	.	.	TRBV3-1	TGTGCCAGCAGCCAAGACCCAACAGTAGATGGCTACACCTTC	CASSQDPTVDGYTF
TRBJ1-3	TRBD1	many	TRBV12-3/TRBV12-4	TGTGCCAGCAGTCCAGGGGGGGGCGACGGAAACACCATATATTTT	CASSPGGGDGNTIYF
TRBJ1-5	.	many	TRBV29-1	TGCAGCGTTGGCCAGCTTAATCAGCCCCAGCATTTT	CSVGQLNQPQHF
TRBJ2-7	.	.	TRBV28	TGTGCCAGCAGTTCGAGTGCCTACGAGCAGTACTTC	CASSSSAYEQYF
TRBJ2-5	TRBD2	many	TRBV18	TGTGCCAGCTCACGAGGGACTAGCGGGACGCAAGAGACCCAGTACTTC	CASSRGTSGTQETQYF
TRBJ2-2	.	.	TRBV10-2	TGCGCCAGCAAGGAGCGCGCAGCCGTCACCGGGGAGCTGTTTTTT	CASKERAAVTGELFF
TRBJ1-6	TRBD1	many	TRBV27	TGTGCCAGCAGTTTAGCGGCAGGGGGCACTTCACCCCTCCACTTT	CASSLAAGGTSPLHF